A single sample gave rise to the 3 T cell receptor beta chains below, sequenced in a study of Ad26.COV2.S vaccination and SARS-CoV-2 variants. Treatment meaning: some 19 received Ad26.COV2.S at low or high dose, single or two shots; several received placebo; per-sample allocation not given. Material that was analyzed had been drawn on day 63 after the first vaccine or placebo injection. Measured with immunoSEQ multiplex PCR; TCRdb has only the in-frame clones, and not every one. The data hold 300,000 to 500,000 clones, with approximately 86% observed a single time. The specimen comprised peripheral blood, sampled in a trial of Ad26.COV2.S vaccine versus placebo. The receptors originated from a person aged 18-60 years who received the Ad26.COV2.S COVID-19 vaccine or a placebo.

This clone was observed once. This sequence joins TRBV7-8 and TRBJ1-4; 7 bases line up with TRBD1. This CDR3 is 15 amino acids long. Unmatched junction bases numbered 5, after V lost 2 bases and J lost 5 bases. The germline V gene encodes CDR1 SGHVS and CDR2 FQNEAQ. The CDR3 DNA is TGTGCCAGCAGCTTACCGGGACAGCCGAATGAAAAACTGTTTTTT. Translated: CASSLPGQPNEKLFF. The whole variable domain, filled in from reference TRBV7-8 and TRBJ1-4, reads GAGVSQSPRYKVAKRGQDVALRCDPISGHVSLFWYQQALGQGPEFLTYFQNEAQLDKSGLPSDRFFAERPEGSVSTLKIQRTQQEDSAVYLCASSLPGQPNEKLFFGSGTQLSVL.

The chain employs TRBV10-1 and TRBJ1-1, with unresolved D. The CDR3 has 14 residues. The V end was cut by 0 bases, the J end by 2 bases, with 7 bases between. Germline V gene data show CDR1 as WNHNN and CDR2 as SYGVQD (reference sequence). The CDR3 is CASSESGINTEAFF. The CDR3 DNA reads as TGCGCCAGCAGTGAGTCGGGCATAAACACTGAAGCTTTCTTT.

The chain couples TRBV29-1 to TRBJ2-7, with TRBD1 matching over 7 bases. Trimming took 4 bases from V and 4 from J; bases not matched to a gene: 4. Germline lookup yields CDR1 SQVTM and CDR2 ANQGSEA. The CDR3 spans 12 residues. CDR3 sequence reads: CSVATGKYEQYF. In DNA form, the CDR3 reads TGCAGCGTTGCGACAGGGAAATACGAGCAGTACTTC.